This T cell receptor (beta chain) was observed in a study of brain metastases from non-small cell lung cancer. Worth noting for this clone: The antigen is unknown.

Here immunoSEQ multiplex PCR was the method, and the copy in TCRdb shows in-frame clones only, minus some. The data hold about 1,800 clones, with around 80% observed a single time. General observations from the study: Metastases had sparse T cells but largely shared repertoires with primaries. Expanded T-cell clones appeared in approximately 64% of brain metastases over primaries.

Germline CDR1 SGHRS, CDR2 YFSETQ. V lost 6 bases and J 0 bases, leaving 15 bases between the germline ends. This CDR3 has 15 residues. Sequenced material: primary lung tumor tissue. The J gene is TRBJ1-1, the V gene TRBV5-1, with D tentatively TRBD1 (5 bases). This receptor was identified in a donor aged 40 or over with non-small cell lung cancer. CDR3 coding DNA: TGCGCCAGCACCCAGGATGGGGACCTGAACACTGAAGCTTTCTTT. Encoded protein: CASTQDGDLNTEAFF.